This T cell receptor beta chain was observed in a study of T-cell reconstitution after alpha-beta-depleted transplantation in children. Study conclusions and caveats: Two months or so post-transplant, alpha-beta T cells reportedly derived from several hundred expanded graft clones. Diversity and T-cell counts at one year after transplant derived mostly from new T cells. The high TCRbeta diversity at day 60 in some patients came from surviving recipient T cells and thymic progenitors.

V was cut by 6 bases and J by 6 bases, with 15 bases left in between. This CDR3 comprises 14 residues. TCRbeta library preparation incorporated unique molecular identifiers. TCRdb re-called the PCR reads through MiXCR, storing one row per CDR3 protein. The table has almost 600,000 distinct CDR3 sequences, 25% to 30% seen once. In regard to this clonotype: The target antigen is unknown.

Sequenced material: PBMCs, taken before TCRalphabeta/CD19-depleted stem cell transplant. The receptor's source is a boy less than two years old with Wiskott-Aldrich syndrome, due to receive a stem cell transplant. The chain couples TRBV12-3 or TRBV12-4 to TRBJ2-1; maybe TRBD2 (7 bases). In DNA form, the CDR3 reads TGTGCCAGCAGCCCCCTAGGGGGGGCCAATGAGCAGTTCTTC. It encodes CASSPLGGANEQFF.